The 17 T cell receptor beta chains in this list originate from one sample, sequenced in a study of cytomegalovirus exposure and HLA in healthy donors. The PCR ran on 60 Vbeta and 13 Jbeta primers. The protocol was immunoSEQ multiplex PCR, while the TCRdb copy is restricted to in-frame clones and leaves out a portion. The sample has roughly 130,000 clones; about three fifths are singletons. The sample consisted of PBMCs. The receptors shown here come from a woman in her 40s in good health and CMV-seropositive.

The CDR3 region is CASSYSETGGISPLHF. The CDR3 bases are TGTGCCAGCAGTTACTCAGAGACAGGGGGAATTTCACCCCTCCACTTT. The chain couples TRBV6-5 to TRBJ1-6; 9 positions match TRBD1. Germline CDR1 and CDR2: MNHEY and SVGAGI. The CDR3 has 16 amino acids. Trimming cost V 0 bases and J 9 bases; bases outside gene matches: 6.

The table lists this clone with a count of one. In the same sample, other DNA sequences code for this CDR3. The rearrangement joins TRBV6-5 to TRBJ2-7, with TRBD1 as a possible D gene (5 bases). The CDR3 sequence is 12 residues long. Trimming took 6 bases from V and 4 from J, leaving 10 bases between them. CDR1 MNHEY and CDR2 SVGAGI come from the germline V gene. The chain's CDR3 is CASRSTGYEQYF. The CDR3 DNA reads TGTGCCAGCAGGAGTACAGGATACGAGCAGTACTTC.

This clone has more than one count but fewer than ten. The chain combines TRBV5-1 with TRBJ2-5; 10 bases agree with TRBD2. CDR1 is SGHRS, CDR2 YFSETQ, per germline. This CDR3 contains 19 residues. With V trimmed by 2 bases and J by 7 bases, 20 bases remained unmatched. CDR3 region: CASSFWVAGGLVGKGTQYF. DNA of the CDR3: TGCGCCAGCAGCTTCTGGGTAGCGGGGGGCCTGGTCGGCAAAGGGACCCAGTACTTC.

The chain employs TRBV7-6 and TRBJ1-4; D is perhaps TRBD1 (5 bases). Germline V gene sequence: CDR1 SGHVS, CDR2 FNYEAQ. This CDR3 contains 16 residues. The V gene lost 2 bases and the J gene lost 3 bases, with 13 bases spanning the gap. The CDR3, as DNA: TGTGCCAGCAGCTTAACATCAGGGCCTGCTAATGAAAAACTGTTTTTT. Its translation is CASSLTSGPANEKLFF.

This clone has only a few counts. V usage is TRBV19 and J usage is TRBJ1-5, with 9 bases lining up with TRBD1. V gave up 5 bases and J gave up 5 bases; unmatched junction bases: 10. The germline V gene encodes CDR1 LNHDA and CDR2 SQIVND (reference sequence). CDR3 length: 16 amino acids. The CDR3: CASSETGTGWDQPQHF. CDR3 in DNA: TGTGCCAGTAGTGAGACCGGGACAGGGTGGGATCAGCCCCAGCATTTT.

The V call is TRBV4-2, the J call TRBJ2-1; 10 bases align to TRBD2. Unmatched junction bases numbered 1, after V lost 2 bases and J lost 0 bases. The CDR3 runs 16 residues. CDR1 LGHNA and CDR2 YNFKEQ come from the germline V gene. CDR3 in DNA: TGTGCCAGCAGCCAAAGGACTAGCGGCTCCTACAATGAGCAGTTCTTC. This sequence encodes CASSQRTSGSYNEQFF.

The rearrangement uses TRBV5-1 and TRBJ2-2; TRBD1 is a possible D gene (6 bases). The CDR3 loop spans 15 amino acids. V lost 1 base and J 0 bases, leaving 7 bases between the germline ends. Germline V gene lookup returns CDR1 SGHRS and CDR2 YFSETQ. The CDR3 DNA follows: TGCGCCAGCAGCTTGCAGGGGACGAACACCGGGGAGCTGTTTTTT. Its translation is CASSLQGTNTGELFF.

CDR3 DNA sequence: TGTGCCAGCAGCTCGGGACAGCAAGAGACCCAGTACTTC. Protein product: CASSSGQQETQYF. The genes are TRBV4-2 and TRBJ2-5; 7 bases fit TRBD1. CDR1 is LGHNA, CDR2 YNFKEQ, per germline. CDR3 size: 13 residues. With V trimmed by 5 bases and J by 2 bases, 2 bases remained unmatched.

V and J are TRBV7-9 and TRBJ1-2; D uncertain. The germline V gene has CDR1 SEHNR and CDR2 FQNEAQ (reference sequence). The ends were cut back, 2 bases at V and 2 bases at J, with 6 bases in the middle. This CDR3 region has 13 residues. Here the CDR3 DNA reads TGTGCCAGCAGCTTATGGGCAAACTATGGCTACACCTTC. Translating it yields CASSLWANYGYTF.

The chain has TRBV2 and TRBJ2-1; 10 bases line up with TRBD2. J gave up 0 bases and V 4 bases, and 0 bases lay outside the gene matches. This CDR3 region has 15 residues. Germline V gene sequence: CDR1 SNHLY, CDR2 FYNNEI. The CDR3 loop reads CASSASGGSYNEQFF. CDR3 sequence (DNA): TGTGCCAGCAGTGCTAGCGGGGGCTCCTACAATGAGCAGTTCTTC.

The CDR3 is CAIGSGLAGGEQYF. DNA for the CDR3: TGTGCCATCGGTTCGGGACTAGCGGGAGGTGAGCAGTACTTC. This chain uses TRBV10-3 with TRBJ2-7; TRBD2 matches 15 bases. The CDR3 has 14 residues. With 8 bases clipped from V and 7 bases from J, the junction kept 6 bases outside the gene matches. Germline CDR1 and CDR2: ENHRY and SYGVKD.

The rearrangement links TRBV18 to TRBJ2-7; possible D gene TRBD2, 5 bases. In germline, CDR1 is KGHSH, CDR2 LQKENI. Trimming removed 3 bases from V and 6 bases from J, with 15 bases in between. This CDR3 has 14 residues. CDR3 sequence: CASSPTAGGGEQYF. DNA for the CDR3: TGTGCCAGCTCACCCACGGCCGGAGGCGGCGAGCAGTACTTC.

The chain carries TRBV9 and TRBJ2-1, with a weak D call TRBD2 (5 bases). Between the trimmed V and J ends, which lost 4 bases and 7 bases, there was a span of 18 bases. The CDR3 is made up of 15 amino acids. CDR1 SGDLS and CDR2 YYNGEE come from the germline V gene. DNA for the CDR3: TGTGCCAGCAGCCGCGGCGGGCCCCTGGGAAATGAGCAGTTCTTC. Protein product: CASSRGGPLGNEQFF.

This rearrangement joins TRBV6-6 to TRBJ1-1, with D possibly TRBD1 on 6 matching bases. V lost 10 bases and J 1 base, leaving 10 bases between the germline ends. The CDR3 has 12 residues. Germline CDR1 and CDR2: MNHNY and SVGAGI (reference sequence). The CDR3 loop reads CATGTPNTEAFF. In DNA form, the CDR3 reads TGTGCCACAGGGACACCGAACACTGAAGCTTTCTTT.

This clone has just a few counts. The genes are TRBV10-3 and TRBJ2-3, with TRBD1 identical over 9 bases. The CDR3 has 13 amino acids. Germline values: CDR1 ENHRY, CDR2 SYGVKD. Trimming removed 11 bases from V and 4 bases from J; junction bases left unmatched: 7. The CDR3: CAVRDRDSDTQYF. The DNA of the CDR3 is TGTGCCGTCCGGGACAGGGACTCAGATACGCAGTATTTT.

Note on this clone: The sample has other DNA sequences that encode this CDR3 too. The chain is built from TRBV7-3 and TRBJ2-1; TRBD2 might be the D (5 bases). The CDR3 is 13 amino acids. With 2 bases removed from V and 7 bases from J, the gap between germline ends came to 9 bases. Germline lookup yields CDR1 SGHTA and CDR2 FQGTGA. CDR3 in amino acids: CASSLGERNEQFF. The CDR3 nucleotides read TGTGCCAGCAGCTTAGGTGAGCGGAATGAGCAGTTCTTC.

The rearrangement joins TRBV5-6 to TRBJ2-3; tentatively, D is TRBD2 (5 bases). Germline assignment: CDR1 SGHDT and CDR2 YYEEEE. The CDR3 extends over 16 amino acids. V was shortened by 1 base and J by 4 bases, with 16 bases between the two germline ends. The CDR3 reads CASSLTDRGAADTQYF. In DNA, the CDR3 is TGTGCCAGCAGCTTGACCGACCGGGGAGCGGCAGATACGCAGTATTTT.